This T cell receptor beta chain was documented in a study of T cells after yellow fever vaccination. The CDR3 consists of 15 residues. In germline, CDR1 is SGHNT, CDR2 YYREEE (reference sequence). The ends were cut back, 0 bases at V and 1 base at J, with 9 bases in the middle. This clonotype was counted ten times or more. TCRdb processed the 5' RACE reads anew with MiXCR; each CDR3 protein has one entry. The sample lists about 140,000 distinct CDR3 sequences, 6.6% seen once, with over 0.55% in the top ten. Here the sequenced sample was CD4+ T cells sorted from PBMCs, taken 10 days after the yellow fever booster vaccination. The chain recombines TRBV5-4 with TRBJ2-3; D is ambiguous. The receptor was derived from a man aged 25 to 40 who received the YFV17D yellow fever vaccine. CDR3 DNA: TGTGCCAGCAGCTTGGGTTCGATCGGCACAGATACGCAGTATTTT. Its protein is CASSLGSIGTDTQYF.